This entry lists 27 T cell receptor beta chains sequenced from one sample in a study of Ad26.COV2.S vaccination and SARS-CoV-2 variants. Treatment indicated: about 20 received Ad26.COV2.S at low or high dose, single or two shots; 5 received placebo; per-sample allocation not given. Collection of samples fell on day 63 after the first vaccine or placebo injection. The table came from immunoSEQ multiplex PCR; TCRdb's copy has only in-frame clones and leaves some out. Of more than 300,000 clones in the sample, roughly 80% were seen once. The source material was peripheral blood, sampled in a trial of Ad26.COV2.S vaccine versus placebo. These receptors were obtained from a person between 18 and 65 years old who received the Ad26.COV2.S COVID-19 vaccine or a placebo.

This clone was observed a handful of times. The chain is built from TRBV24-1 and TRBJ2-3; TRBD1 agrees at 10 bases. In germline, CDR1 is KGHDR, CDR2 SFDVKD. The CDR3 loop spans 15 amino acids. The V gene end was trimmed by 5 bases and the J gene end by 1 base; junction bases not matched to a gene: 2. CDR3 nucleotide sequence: TGTGCCACCAGTGCGGGACAGGGGCGCACAGATACGCAGTATTTT. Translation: CATSAGQGRTDTQYF.

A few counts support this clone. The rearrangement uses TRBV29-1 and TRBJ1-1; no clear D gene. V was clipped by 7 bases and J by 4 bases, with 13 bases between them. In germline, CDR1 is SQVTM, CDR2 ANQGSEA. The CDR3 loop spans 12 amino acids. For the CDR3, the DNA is TGCAGCGGGGGAGGGAAGGGCACTGAAGCTTTCTTT. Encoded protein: CSGGGKGTEAFF.

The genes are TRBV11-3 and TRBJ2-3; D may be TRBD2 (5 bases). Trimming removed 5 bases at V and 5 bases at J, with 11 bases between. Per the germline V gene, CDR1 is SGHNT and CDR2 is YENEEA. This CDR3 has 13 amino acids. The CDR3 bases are TGTGCCAGCAGCCCGACGGCGGGAGATACGCAGTATTTT. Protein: CASSPTAGDTQYF.

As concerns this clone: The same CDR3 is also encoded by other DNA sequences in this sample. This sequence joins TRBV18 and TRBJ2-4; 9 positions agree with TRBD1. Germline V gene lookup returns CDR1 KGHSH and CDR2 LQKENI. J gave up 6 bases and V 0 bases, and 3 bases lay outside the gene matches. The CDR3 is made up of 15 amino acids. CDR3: CASSPPGQGGNIQYF. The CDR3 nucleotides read TGTGCCAGCTCACCACCGGGACAGGGTGGAAACATTCAGTACTTC.

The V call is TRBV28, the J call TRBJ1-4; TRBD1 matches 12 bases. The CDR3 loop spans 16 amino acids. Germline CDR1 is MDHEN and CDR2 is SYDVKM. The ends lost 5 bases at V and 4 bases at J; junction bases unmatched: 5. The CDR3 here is CASSPGQGAYNEKLFF. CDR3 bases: TGTGCCAGCAGTCCGGGACAGGGGGCGTATAATGAAAAACTGTTTTTT.

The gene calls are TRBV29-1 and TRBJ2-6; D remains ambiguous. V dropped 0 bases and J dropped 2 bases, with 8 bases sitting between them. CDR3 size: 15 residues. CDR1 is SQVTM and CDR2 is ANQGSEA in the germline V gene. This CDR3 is CSVEESRPGANVLTF. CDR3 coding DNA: TGCAGCGTTGAAGAATCCAGGCCTGGGGCCAACGTCCTGACTTTC. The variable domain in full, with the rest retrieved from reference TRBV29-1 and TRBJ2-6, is SAVISQKPSRDICQRGTSLTIQCQVDSQVTMMFWYRQQPGQSLTLIATANQGSEATYESGFVIDKFPISRPNLTFSTLTVSNMSPEDSSIYLCSVEESRPGANVLTFGAGSRLTVL.

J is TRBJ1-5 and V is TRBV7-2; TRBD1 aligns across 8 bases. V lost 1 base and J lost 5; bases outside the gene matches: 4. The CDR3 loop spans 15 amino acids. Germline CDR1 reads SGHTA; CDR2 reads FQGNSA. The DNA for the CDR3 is TGTGCCAGCAGCTTAGGGACAGGGCAGGATCAGCCCCAGCATTTT. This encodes CASSLGTGQDQPQHF. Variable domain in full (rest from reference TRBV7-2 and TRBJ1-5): GAGVSQSPSNKVTEKGKDVELRCDPISGHTALYWYRQSLGQGLEFLIYFQGNSAPDKSGLPSDRFSAERTGGSVSTLTIQRTQQEDSAVYLCASSLGTGQDQPQHFGDGTRLSIL.

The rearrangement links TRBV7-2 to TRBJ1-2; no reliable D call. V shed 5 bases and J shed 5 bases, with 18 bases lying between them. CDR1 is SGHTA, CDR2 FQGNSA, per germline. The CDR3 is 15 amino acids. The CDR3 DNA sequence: TGTGCCAGCAGCCGTAGGGAGGGAGTAGATTATGGCTACACCTTC. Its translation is CASSRREGVDYGYTF. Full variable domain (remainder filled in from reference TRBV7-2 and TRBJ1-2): GAGVSQSPSNKVTEKGKDVELRCDPISGHTALYWYRQSLGQGLEFLIYFQGNSAPDKSGLPSDRFSAERTGGSVSTLTIQRTQQEDSAVYLCASSRREGVDYGYTFGSGTRLTVV.

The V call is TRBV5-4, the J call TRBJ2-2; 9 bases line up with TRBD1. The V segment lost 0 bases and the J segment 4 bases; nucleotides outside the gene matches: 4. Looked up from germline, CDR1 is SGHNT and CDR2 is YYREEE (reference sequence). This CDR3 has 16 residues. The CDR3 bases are TGTGCCAGCAGCTTGGAAGGGACAGGGCGCACCGGGGAGCTGTTTTTT. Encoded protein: CASSLEGTGRTGELFF.

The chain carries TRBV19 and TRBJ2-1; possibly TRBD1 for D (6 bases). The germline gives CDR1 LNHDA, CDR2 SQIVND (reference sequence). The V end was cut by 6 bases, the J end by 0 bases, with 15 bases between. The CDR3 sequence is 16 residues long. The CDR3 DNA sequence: TGTGCCAGTAGATTAACGACAGGCCGCTCCTACAATGAGCAGTTCTTC. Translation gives CASRLTTGRSYNEQFF.

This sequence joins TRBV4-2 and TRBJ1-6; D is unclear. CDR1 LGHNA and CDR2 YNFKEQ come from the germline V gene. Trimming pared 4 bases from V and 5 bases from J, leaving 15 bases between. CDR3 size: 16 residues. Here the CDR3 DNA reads TGTGCCAGCAGCCTAGCGACGGCCGAGAATAATTCACCCCTCCACTTT. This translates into CASSLATAENNSPLHF.

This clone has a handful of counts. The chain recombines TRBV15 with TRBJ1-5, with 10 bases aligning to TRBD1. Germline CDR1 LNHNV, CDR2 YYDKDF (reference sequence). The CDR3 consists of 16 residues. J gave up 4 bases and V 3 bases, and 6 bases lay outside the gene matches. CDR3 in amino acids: CATSRWTGGYNQPQHF. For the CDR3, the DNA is TGTGCCACCAGCAGGTGGACAGGGGGATATAATCAGCCCCAGCATTTT.

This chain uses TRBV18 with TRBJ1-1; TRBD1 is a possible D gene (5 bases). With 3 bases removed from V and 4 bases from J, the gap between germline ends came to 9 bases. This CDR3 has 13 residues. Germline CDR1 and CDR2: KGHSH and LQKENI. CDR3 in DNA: TGTGCCAGCTCACCGAAGGGGTTCACTGAAGCTTTCTTT. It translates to CASSPKGFTEAFF.

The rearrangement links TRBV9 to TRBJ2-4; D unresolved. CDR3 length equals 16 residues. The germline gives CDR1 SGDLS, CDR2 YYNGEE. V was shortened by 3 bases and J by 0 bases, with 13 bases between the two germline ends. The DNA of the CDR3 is TGTGCCAGCAGCGGTGGGGTGGGGTTAGCCAAAAACATTCAGTACTTC. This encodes CASSGGVGLAKNIQYF.

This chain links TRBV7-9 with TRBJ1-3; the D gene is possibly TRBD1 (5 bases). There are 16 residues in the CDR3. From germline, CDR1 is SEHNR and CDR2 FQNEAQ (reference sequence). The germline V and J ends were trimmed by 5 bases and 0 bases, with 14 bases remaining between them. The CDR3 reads CASSIKDSLSGNTIYF. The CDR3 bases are TGTGCCAGCAGCATCAAAGACAGTCTCTCTGGAAACACCATATATTTT. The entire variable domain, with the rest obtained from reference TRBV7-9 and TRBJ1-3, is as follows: DTGVSQNPRHKITKRGQNVTFRCDPISEHNRLYWYRQTLGQGPEFLTYFQNEAQLEKSRLLSDRFSAERPKGSFSTLEIQRTEQGDSAMYLCASSIKDSLSGNTIYFGEGSWLTVV.

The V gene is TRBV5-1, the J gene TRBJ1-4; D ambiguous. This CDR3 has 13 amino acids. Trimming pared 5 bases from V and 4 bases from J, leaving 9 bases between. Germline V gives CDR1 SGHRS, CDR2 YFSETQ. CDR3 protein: CASRRQHNEKLFF. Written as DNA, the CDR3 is TGCGCCAGCAGGCGGCAACATAATGAAAAACTGTTTTTT.

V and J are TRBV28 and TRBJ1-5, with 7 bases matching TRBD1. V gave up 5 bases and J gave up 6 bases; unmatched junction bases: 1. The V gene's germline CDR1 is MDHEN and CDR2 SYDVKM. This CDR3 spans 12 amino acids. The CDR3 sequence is CASSTGAQPQHF. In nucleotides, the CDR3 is TGTGCCAGCAGTACAGGGGCTCAGCCCCAGCATTTT. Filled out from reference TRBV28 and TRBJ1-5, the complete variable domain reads DVKVTQSSRYLVKRTGEKVFLECVQDMDHENMFWYRQDPGLGLRLIYFSYDVKMKEKGDIPEGYSVSREKKERFSLILESASTNQTSMYLCASSTGAQPQHFGDGTRLSIL.

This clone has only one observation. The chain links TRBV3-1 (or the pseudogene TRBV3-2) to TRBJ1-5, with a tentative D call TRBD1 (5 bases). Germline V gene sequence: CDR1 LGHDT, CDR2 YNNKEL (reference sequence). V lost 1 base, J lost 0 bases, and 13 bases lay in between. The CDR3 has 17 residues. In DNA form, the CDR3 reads TGTGCCAGCAGCCAAGGGGGGTGGAGACTTAGCAATCAGCCCCAGCATTTT. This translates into CASSQGGWRLSNQPQHF.

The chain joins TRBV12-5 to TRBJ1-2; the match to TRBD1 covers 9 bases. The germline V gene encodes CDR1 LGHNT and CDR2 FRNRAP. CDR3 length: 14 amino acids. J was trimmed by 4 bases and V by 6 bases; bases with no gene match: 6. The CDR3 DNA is TGTGCTAGTGGCGCCGGGACAGGGTTCTATGGCTACACCTTC. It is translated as CASGAGTGFYGYTF.

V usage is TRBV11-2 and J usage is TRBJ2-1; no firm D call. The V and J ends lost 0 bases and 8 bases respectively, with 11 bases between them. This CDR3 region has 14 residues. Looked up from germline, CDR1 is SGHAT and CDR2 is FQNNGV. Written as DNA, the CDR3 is TGTGCCAGCAGCTTAGATTTTTCGTCGGATGAGCAGTTCTTC. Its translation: CASSLDFSSDEQFF.

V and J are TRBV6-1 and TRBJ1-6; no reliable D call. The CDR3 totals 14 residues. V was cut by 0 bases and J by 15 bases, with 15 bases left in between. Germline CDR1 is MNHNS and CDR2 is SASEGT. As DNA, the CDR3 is TGTGCCAGCAGTGAAGCGCTTAGCCATGGCTTCCTCCACTTT. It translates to CASSEALSHGFLHF.

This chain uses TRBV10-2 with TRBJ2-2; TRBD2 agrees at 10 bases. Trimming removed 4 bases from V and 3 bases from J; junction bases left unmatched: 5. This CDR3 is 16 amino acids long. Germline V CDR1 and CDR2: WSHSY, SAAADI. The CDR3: CASSASSGGYTGELFF. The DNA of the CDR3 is TGCGCCAGCAGTGCCTCTAGCGGGGGTTACACCGGGGAGCTGTTTTTT.

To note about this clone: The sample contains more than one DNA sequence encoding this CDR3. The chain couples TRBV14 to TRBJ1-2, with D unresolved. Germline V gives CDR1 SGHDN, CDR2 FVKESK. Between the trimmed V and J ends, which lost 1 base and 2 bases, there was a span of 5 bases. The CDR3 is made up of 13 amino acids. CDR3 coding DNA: TGTGCCAGCAGCCAAGGCGGGAACTATGGCTACACCTTC. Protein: CASSQGGNYGYTF. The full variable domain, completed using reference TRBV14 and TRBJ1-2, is EAGVTQFPSHSVIEKGQTVTLRCDPISGHDNLYWYRRVMGKEIKFLLHFVKESKQDESGMPNNRFLAERTGGTYSTLKVQPAELEDSGVYFCASSQGGNYGYTFGSGTRLTVV.

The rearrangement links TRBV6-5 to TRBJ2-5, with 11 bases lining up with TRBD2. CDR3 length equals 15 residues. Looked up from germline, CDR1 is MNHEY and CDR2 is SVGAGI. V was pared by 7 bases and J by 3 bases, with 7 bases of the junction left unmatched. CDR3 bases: TGTGCCAGCATGGTAACTAGCGGGGGTAAAGAGACCCAGTACTTC. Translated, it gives CASMVTSGGKETQYF.

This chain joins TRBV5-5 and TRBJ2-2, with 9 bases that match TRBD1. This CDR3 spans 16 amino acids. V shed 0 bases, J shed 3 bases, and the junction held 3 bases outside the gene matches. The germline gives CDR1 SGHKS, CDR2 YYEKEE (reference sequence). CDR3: CASSLAQGADTGELFF. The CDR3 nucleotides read TGTGCCAGCAGCTTGGCACAGGGGGCAGACACCGGGGAGCTGTTTTTT.

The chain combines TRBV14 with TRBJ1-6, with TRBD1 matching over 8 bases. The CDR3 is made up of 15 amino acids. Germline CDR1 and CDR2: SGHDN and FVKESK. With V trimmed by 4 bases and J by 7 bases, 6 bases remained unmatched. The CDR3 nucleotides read TGTGCCAGCAGCCTCCGTGGACAGGGAAATTCACCCCTCCACTTT. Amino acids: CASSLRGQGNSPLHF.

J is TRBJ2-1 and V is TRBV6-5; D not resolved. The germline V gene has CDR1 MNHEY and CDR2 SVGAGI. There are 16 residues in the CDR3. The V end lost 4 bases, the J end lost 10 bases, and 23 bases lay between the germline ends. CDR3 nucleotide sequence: TGTGCCAGCAGTTTCTCGCCTGTGGCCCCCTCCAAGGAGCAGTTCTTC. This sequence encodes CASSFSPVAPSKEQFF.